This T cell receptor (beta chain) appears in the sequencing data of a study of T cells after yellow fever vaccination. The table lists this clonotype with many counts. Its cognate antigen is unknown. TCRdb processed the 5' RACE reads anew with MiXCR; each CDR3 protein has one entry. The sample carries approximately 350,000 distinct CDR3 sequences, around a tenth recorded once. Trimming at V came to 6 bases and at J to 0 bases, leaving 2 bases not matched to a gene. The CDR3 is made up of 14 amino acids. Study results and caveats: The CD4 compartment and the CD8 compartment contained a small share of clonotypes in common.

The genes are TRBV12-3 or TRBV12-4 and TRBJ1-5; TRBD1 matches 7 bases. Specimen: PBMCs, collected on the day of the first yellow fever vaccination. The sequence was collected from a man aged 18 to 30 who received the YFV17D yellow fever vaccine. CDR3 bases: TGTGCCAGCAGGGGACAGTATAGCAATCAGCCCCAGCATTTT. This gives the protein CASRGQYSNQPQHF.